These 2 T cell receptor beta chains were sequenced from one sample in a study of blood T cell repertoires in COVID-19. Clones were read by immunoSEQ multiplex PCR, and TCRdb kept only the in-frame ones, dropping some. The repertoire has about 400,000 clones, 89% of them found once; the top ten carry 0.95% to 1.5%. The specimen sequenced was peripheral blood. The receptors were gathered from a man aged 40-55 years with acute or convalescent COVID-19.

This clone has only one observation. The J gene is TRBJ2-5, the V gene TRBV4-2; 10 bases align to TRBD2. The germline gives CDR1 LGHNA, CDR2 YNFKEQ. The CDR3 totals 19 residues. V trimming: 0 bases; J trimming: 4 bases; junction bases outside the gene matches: 14. CDR3 in DNA: TGTGCCAGCAGCCAAGATCATCCCCAAGCGGGAGGGCCCAGAGAGACCCAGTACTTC. This translates into CASSQDHPQAGGPRETQYF.

The V gene is TRBV21-1, the J gene TRBJ2-7; the D call of TRBD2 is as the table states it, not checked on the DNA. TRBV21-1 is noted as a pseudogene. The CDR3 spans 19 residues. This CDR3 is CASSPWTSGTQRGSYEQYF. The CDR3 bases are TGTGCCAGCAGCCCTTGGACTAGCGGAACCCAACGGGGCTCCTACGAGCAGTACTTC.